This T cell receptor beta chain is drawn from a study of radiotherapy plus CTLA-4 blockade in lung cancer. Clones were read by immunoSEQ multiplex PCR, and TCRdb kept only the in-frame ones, dropping some. The sample records more than 90,000 clones, about 77% being singletons. This clone was counted a few times. This CDR3 spans 14 amino acids. Per the germline V gene, CDR1 is MGHRA and CDR2 is YSYEKL. The J segment lost 7 bases and the V segment lost 3 bases, leaving 4 bases of the junction unmatched. The chain links TRBV4-1 to TRBJ1-1; TRBD1 matches 11 bases. The sample here was peripheral blood, taken from a patient treated with radiotherapy plus ipilimumab. This receptor was taken from a human donor with non-small cell lung cancer who had a partial response to radiotherapy plus ipilimumab. The CDR3 sequence: CASSHRDRGNEAFF. Written as DNA, the CDR3 is TGCGCCAGCAGCCACCGGGACAGGGGGAATGAAGCTTTCTTT.